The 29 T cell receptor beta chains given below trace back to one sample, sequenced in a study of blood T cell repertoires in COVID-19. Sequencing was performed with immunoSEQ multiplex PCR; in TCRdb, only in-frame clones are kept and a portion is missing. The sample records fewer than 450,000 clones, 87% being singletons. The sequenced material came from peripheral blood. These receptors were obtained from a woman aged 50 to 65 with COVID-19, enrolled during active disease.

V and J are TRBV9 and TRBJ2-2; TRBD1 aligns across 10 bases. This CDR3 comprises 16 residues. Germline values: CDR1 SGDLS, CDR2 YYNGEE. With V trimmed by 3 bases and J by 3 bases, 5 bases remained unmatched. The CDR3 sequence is CASSARQGAYTGELFF. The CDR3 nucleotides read TGTGCCAGCAGCGCCCGACAGGGGGCGTACACCGGGGAGCTGTTTTTT.

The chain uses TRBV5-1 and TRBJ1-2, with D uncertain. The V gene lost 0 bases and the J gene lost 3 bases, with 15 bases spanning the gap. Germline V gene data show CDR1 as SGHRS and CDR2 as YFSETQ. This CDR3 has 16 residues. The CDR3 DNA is TGCGCCAGCAGCTTGGCCTCGGCAGGTTTGGACTATGGCTACACCTTC. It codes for CASSLASAGLDYGYTF.

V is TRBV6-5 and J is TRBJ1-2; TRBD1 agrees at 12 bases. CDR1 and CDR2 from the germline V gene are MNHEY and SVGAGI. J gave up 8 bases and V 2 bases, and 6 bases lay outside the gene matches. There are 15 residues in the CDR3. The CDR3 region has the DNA TGTGCCAGCAGTTACCGGGACAGGGGGCTAGGAGGCTACACCTTC. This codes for CASSYRDRGLGGYTF.

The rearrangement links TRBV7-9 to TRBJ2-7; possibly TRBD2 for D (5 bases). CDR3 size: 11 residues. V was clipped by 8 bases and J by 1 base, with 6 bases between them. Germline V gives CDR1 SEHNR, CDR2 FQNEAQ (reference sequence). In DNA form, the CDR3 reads TGTGCCAGCGAGGGTTCCTACGAGCAGTACTTC. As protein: CASEGSYEQYF.

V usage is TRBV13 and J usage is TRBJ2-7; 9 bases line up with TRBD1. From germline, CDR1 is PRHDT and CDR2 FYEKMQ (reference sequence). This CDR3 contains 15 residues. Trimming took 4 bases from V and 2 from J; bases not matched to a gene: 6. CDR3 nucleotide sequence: TGTGCCAGCAGCTGGGGACAGGGTAGTGCCTACGAGCAGTACTTC. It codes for CASSWGQGSAYEQYF. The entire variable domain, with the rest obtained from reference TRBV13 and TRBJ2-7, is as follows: AAGVIQSPRHLIKEKRETATLKCYPIPRHDTVYWYQQGPGQDPQFLISFYEKMQSDKGSIPDRFSAQQFSDYHSELNMSSLELGDSALYFCASSWGQGSAYEQYFGPGTRLTVT.

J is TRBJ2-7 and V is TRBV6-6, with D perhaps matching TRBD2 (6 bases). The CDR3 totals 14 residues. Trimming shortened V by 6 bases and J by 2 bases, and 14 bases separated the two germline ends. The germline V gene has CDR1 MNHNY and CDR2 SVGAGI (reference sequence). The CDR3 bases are TGTGCCAGCAGCCGAGGAGGGCCGGCCTACGAGCAGTACTTC. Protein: CASSRGGPAYEQYF.

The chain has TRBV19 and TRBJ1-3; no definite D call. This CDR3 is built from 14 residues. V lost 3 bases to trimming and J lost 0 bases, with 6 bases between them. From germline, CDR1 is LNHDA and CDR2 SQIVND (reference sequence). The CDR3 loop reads CASSILSSGNTIYF. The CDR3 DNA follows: TGTGCCAGTAGTATCTTGAGCTCTGGAAACACCATATATTTT.

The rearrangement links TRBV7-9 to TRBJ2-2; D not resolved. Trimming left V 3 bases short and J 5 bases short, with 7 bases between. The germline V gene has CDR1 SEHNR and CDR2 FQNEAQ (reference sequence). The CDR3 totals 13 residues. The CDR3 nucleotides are TGTGCCAGCAGCTTCTCTCAGACCGGGGAGCTGTTTTTT. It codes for CASSFSQTGELFF.

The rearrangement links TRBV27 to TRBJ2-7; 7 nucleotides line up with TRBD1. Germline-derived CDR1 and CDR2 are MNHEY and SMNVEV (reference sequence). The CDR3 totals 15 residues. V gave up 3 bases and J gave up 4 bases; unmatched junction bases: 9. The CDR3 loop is CASSFNSGQIYEQYF. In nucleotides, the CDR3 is TGTGCCAGCAGTTTCAACTCGGGACAGATTTACGAGCAGTACTTC.

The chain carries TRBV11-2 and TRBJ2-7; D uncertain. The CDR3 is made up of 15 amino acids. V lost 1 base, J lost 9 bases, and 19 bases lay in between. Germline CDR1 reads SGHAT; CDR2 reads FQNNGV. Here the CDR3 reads CASSLVRGPSRGQYF. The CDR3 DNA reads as TGTGCCAGCAGCTTAGTTCGAGGCCCCTCTCGAGGGCAGTACTTC.

The CDR3 sequence is CASSFKREYPGELFF. The CDR3 nucleotides are TGTGCCAGCAGTTTCAAGCGGGAGTATCCCGGGGAGCTGTTTTTT. The gene calls are TRBV27 and TRBJ2-2, with 8 bases matching TRBD2. CDR1 MNHEY and CDR2 SMNVEV come from the germline V gene (reference sequence). V dropped 3 bases and J dropped 6; count of bases not matched to a gene: 6. This CDR3 has 15 residues.

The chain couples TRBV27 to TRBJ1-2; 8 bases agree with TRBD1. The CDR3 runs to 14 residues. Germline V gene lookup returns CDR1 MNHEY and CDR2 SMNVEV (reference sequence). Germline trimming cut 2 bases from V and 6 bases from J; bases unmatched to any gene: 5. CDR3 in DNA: TGTGCCAGCAGTTTAGTACAGGGGGACGATGGCTACACCTTC. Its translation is CASSLVQGDDGYTF.

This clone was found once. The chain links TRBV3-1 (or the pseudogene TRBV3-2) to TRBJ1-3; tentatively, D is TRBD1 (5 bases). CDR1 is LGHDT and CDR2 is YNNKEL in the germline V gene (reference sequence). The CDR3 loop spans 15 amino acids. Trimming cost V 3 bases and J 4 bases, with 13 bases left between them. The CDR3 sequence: CASSHLGGSGNTIYF. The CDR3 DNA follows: TGTGCCAGCAGCCATTTGGGGGGTTCGGGAAACACCATATATTTT.

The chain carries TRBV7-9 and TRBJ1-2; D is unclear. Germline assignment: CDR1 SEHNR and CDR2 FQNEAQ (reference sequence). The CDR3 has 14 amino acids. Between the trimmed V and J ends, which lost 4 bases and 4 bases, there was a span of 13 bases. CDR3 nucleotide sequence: TGTGCCAGCAGCTCCCGGGAGGGCATCTATGGCTACACCTTC. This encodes CASSSREGIYGYTF.

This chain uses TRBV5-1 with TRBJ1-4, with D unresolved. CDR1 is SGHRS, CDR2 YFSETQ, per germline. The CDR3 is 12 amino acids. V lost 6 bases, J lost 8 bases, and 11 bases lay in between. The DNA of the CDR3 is TGCGCCAGCAACGACCCGGGAGAAAAACTGTTTTTT. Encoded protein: CASNDPGEKLFF.

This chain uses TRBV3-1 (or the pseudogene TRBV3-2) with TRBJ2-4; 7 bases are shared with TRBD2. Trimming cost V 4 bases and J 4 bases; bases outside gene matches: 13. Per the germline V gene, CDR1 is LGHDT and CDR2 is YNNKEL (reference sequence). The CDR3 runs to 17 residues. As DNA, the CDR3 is TGTGCCAGCAGCCCCTTCAGGGAGGCGGGGGATAAAAACATTCAGTACTTC. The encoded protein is CASSPFREAGDKNIQYF.

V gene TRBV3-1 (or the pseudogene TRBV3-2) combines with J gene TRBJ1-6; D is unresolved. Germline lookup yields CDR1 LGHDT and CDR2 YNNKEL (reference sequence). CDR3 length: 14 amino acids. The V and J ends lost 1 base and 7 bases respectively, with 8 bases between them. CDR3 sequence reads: CASSQGDENSPLHF. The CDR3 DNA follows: TGTGCCAGCAGCCAAGGCGATGAAAATTCACCCCTCCACTTT.

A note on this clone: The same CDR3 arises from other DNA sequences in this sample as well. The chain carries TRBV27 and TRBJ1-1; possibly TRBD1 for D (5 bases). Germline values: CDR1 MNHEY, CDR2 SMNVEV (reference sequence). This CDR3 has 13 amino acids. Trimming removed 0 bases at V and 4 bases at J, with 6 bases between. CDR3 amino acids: CASSLSGGTEAFF. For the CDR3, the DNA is TGTGCCAGCAGTTTATCCGGGGGCACTGAAGCTTTCTTT.

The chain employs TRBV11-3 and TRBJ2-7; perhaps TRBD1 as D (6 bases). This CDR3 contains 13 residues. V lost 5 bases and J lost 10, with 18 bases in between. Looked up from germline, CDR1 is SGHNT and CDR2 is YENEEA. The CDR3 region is CASSESGGGVQYF. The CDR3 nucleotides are TGTGCCAGCAGCGAAAGTGGGGGCGGCGTACAGTACTTC.

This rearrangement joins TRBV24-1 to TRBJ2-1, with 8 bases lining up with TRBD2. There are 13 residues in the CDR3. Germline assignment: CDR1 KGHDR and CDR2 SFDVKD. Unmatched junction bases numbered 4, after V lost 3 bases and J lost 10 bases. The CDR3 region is CATSDPPGGEQFF. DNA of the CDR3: TGTGCCACCAGTGATCCACCGGGAGGGGAGCAGTTCTTC.

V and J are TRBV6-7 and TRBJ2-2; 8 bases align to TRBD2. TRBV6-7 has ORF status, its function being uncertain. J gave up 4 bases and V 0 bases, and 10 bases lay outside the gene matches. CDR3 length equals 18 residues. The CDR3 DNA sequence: TGTGCCAGCAGTTACTCGATTATACGGGAGGGCGGCACCGGGGAGCTGTTTTTT. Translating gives CASSYSIIREGGTGELFF.

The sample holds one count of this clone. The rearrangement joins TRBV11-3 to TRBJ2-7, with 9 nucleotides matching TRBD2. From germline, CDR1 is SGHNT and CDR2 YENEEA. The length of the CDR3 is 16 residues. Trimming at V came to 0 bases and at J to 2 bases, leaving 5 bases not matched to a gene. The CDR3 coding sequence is TGTGCCAGCAGCTTAGAACTAGCGGGTGCGACCTACGAGCAGTACTTC. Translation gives CASSLELAGATYEQYF. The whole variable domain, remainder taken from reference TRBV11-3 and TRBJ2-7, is EAGVVQSPRYKIIEKKQPVAFWCNPISGHNTLYWYLQNLGQGPELLIRYENEEAVDDSQLPKDRFSAERLKGVDSTLKIQPAELGDSAVYLCASSLELAGATYEQYFGPGTRLTVT.

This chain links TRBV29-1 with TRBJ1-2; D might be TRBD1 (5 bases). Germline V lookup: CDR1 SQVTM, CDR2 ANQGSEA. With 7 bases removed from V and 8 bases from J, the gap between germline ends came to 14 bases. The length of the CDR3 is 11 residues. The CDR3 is CSGGSGVGYTF. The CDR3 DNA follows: TGCAGCGGGGGGTCGGGGGTCGGCTACACCTTC.

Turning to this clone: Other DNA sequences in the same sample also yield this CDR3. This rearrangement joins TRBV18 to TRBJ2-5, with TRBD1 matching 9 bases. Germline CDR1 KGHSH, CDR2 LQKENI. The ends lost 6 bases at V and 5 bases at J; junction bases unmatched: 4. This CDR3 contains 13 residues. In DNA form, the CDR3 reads TGTGCCAGCTCGCCCGGACAGGGGGAGACCCAGTACTTC. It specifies CASSPGQGETQYF.

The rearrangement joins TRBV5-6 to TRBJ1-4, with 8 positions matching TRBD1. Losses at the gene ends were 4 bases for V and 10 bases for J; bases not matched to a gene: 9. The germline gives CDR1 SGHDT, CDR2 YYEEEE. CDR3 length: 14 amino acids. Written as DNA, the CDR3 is TGTGCCAGCAGCGAGGGACAGGACGGTCGAAAACTGTTTTTT. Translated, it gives CASSEGQDGRKLFF.

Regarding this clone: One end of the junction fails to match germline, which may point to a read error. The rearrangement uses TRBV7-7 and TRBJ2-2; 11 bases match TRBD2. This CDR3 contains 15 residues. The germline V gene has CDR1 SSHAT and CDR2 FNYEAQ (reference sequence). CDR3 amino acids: CASSPSGRRAGELFF. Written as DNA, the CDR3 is TGTGCTAGCAGCCCTAGCGGGAGGAGGGCCGGGGAGCTGTTTTTT.

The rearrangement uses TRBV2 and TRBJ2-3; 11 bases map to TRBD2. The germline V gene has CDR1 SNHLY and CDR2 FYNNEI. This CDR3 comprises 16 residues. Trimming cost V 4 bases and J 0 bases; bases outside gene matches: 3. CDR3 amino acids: CASSVAGGISTDTQYF. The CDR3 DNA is TGTGCCAGCAGTGTAGCGGGAGGGATTAGCACAGATACGCAGTATTTT. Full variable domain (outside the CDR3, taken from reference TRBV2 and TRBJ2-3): EPEVTQTPSHQVTQMGQEVILRCVPISNHLYFYWYRQILGQKVEFLVSFYNNEISEKSEIFDDQFSVERPDGSNFTLKIRSTKLEDSAMYFCASSVAGGISTDTQYFGPGTRLTVL.

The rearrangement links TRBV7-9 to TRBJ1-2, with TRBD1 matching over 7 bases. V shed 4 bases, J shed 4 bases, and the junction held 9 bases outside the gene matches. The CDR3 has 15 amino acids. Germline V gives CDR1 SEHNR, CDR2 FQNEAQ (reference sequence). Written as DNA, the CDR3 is TGTGCCAGCAGCTCTTCGACAGGGAGGAGCTATGGCTACACCTTC. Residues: CASSSSTGRSYGYTF.

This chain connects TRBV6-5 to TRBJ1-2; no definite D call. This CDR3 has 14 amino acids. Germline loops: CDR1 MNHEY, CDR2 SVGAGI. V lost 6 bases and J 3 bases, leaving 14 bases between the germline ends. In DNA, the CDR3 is TGTGCCAGCAGGACCCGGAACGGGGACTATGGCTACACCTTC. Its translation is CASRTRNGDYGYTF.